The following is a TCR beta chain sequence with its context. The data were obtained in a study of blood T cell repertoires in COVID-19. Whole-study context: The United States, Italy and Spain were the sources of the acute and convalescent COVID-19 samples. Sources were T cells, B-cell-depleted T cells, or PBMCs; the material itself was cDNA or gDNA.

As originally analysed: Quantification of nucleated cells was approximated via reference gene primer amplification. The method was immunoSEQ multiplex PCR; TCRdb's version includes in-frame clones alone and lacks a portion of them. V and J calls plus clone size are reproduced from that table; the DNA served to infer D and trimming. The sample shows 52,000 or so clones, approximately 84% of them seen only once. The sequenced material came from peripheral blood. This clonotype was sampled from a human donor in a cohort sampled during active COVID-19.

This CDR3 reads CASRDGTGAFYEQFF. The CDR3 bases are TGTGCCAGCAGAGACGGGACAGGAGCCTTCTATGAGCAGTTCTTC. J is TRBJ2-1 and V is TRBV27; TRBD1 matches at 8 bases. V dropped 6 bases and J dropped 8; count of bases not matched to a gene: 12. The CDR3 is made up of 15 amino acids. Germline loops: CDR1 MNHEY, CDR2 SMNVEV (reference sequence).